These 5 T cell receptor beta chains originate from one sample sequenced in a study of cytomegalovirus exposure and HLA in healthy donors. With 60 Vbeta and 13 Jbeta primers, the PCR was carried out. Using immunoSEQ multiplex PCR, the repertoire was profiled, and TCRdb retains in-frame clones only, with some absent. The top ten hold about 32% of the sample, which has about 55,000 clones, over 55% seen once. Sequencing was done on a sample of PBMCs. Every receptor here comes from a man aged 35 to 55 in good health and CMV-seropositive.

The chain employs TRBV5-6 and TRBJ2-5, with TRBD1 matching 11 bases. This CDR3 is built from 14 residues. Trimming removed 4 bases from V and 4 bases from J; junction bases left unmatched: 3. Per germline, CDR1 SGHDT and CDR2 YYEEEE. The CDR3 loop is CASSADRGRETQYF. The CDR3 DNA is TGTGCCAGCAGCGCGGACAGGGGGCGAGAGACCCAGTACTTC.

This rearrangement joins TRBV30 to TRBJ2-4; TRBD1 aligns across 9 bases. CDR3 length: 15 residues. Germline CDR1 reads GTSNPN; CDR2 reads SVGIG (reference sequence). With 2 bases clipped from V and 4 bases from J, the junction kept 6 bases outside the gene matches. The DNA for the CDR3 is TGTGCCTGGAGTAGACTCGGGACAGGGAAAAACATTCAGTACTTC. This gives the protein CAWSRLGTGKNIQYF.

The chain carries TRBV2 and TRBJ2-7, with D maybe TRBD1 (6 bases). CDR3 length: 13 residues. The V gene lost 7 bases and the J gene lost 0 bases, with 10 bases spanning the gap. The V gene's germline CDR1 is SNHLY and CDR2 FYNNEI. The CDR3 sequence is CASIEDSSYEQYF. The CDR3 coding sequence is TGTGCCAGCATTGAGGACAGCTCCTACGAGCAGTACTTC.

This clone has only a few counts. The genes are TRBV27 and TRBJ2-3, with 11 bases aligning to TRBD2. Germline V gene sequence: CDR1 MNHEY, CDR2 SMNVEV (reference sequence). This CDR3 spans 18 amino acids. V was clipped by 4 bases and J by 0 bases; unmatched bases: 9. The CDR3 loop is CASSSSDLAGGSTDTQYF. Here the CDR3 DNA reads TGTGCCAGCAGTTCCTCTGACCTAGCGGGGGGTAGCACAGATACGCAGTATTTT.

A note on this clone: The junction and the germline gene differ at one end; a read error may be behind it. The chain uses TRBV25-1 and TRBJ1-2; D gene unclear. This CDR3 has 13 residues. Germline lookup yields CDR1 MGHDK and CDR2 SYGVNS. CDR3 sequence: CANSEYVGSGYTF. CDR3 sequence (DNA): TGTGCCAACAGTGAATATGTGGGGAGCGGCTACACCTTC.